Below are 32 T cell receptor beta chains sequenced from a single sample in a study of cytotoxic CD8 clonotypes in ibrutinib-treated CLL. Data came from immunoSEQ multiplex PCR; TCRdb stores just in-frame clones and leaves some out. The table includes 70,000 to 85,000 clones, around 80% detected once. The starting material was PBMCs, obtained at disease progression, from a patient treated with ibrutinib. The source is a human donor with chronic lymphocytic leukemia.

This clone was recorded a few times. This chain connects TRBV4-1 to TRBJ2-4; TRBD1 aligns across 7 bases. Germline-derived CDR1 and CDR2 are MGHRA and YSYEKL. The V segment lost 1 base and the J segment 0 bases; nucleotides outside the gene matches: 6. CDR3 length: 17 amino acids. In DNA, the CDR3 is TGCGCCAGCAGCCAAGGGAGACAGGGCCTAGCCAAAAACATTCAGTACTTC. Its protein product is CASSQGRQGLAKNIQYF.

Here the CDR3 DNA reads TGTGCCTCGAGCGGGACCTCTGGGGCCAACGTCCTGACTTTC. As protein: CASSGTSGANVLTF. The chain couples TRBV10-3 to TRBJ2-6, with TRBD2 matching 7 bases. Germline V gene sequence: CDR1 ENHRY, CDR2 SYGVKD. J lost 0 bases, V lost 11 bases, and 4 bases had no gene match. This CDR3 region has 14 residues.

The chain joins TRBV30 to TRBJ2-7; D ambiguous. Germline CDR1 reads GTSNPN; CDR2 reads SVGIG (reference sequence). The CDR3 sequence is 13 residues long. V dropped 2 bases and J dropped 3 bases, with 11 bases sitting between them. CDR3 in DNA: TGTGCCTGGAGTAAGAGATTTTTCTACGAGCAGTACTTC. Its protein product is CAWSKRFFYEQYF.

V gene TRBV27 combines with J gene TRBJ1-6, with 9 bases identical to TRBD1. Germline V lookup: CDR1 MNHEY, CDR2 SMNVEV (reference sequence). The CDR3 runs to 14 residues. With V trimmed by 5 bases and J by 10 bases, 6 bases remained unmatched. CDR3 in amino acids: CASSVGQGRSPLHF. In DNA form, the CDR3 reads TGTGCCAGCAGTGTCGGACAGGGGCGATCACCCCTCCACTTT.

V is TRBV5-1 and J is TRBJ1-1; TRBD1 might be the D (6 bases). Germline V gene lookup returns CDR1 SGHRS and CDR2 YFSETQ. CDR3 length: 11 residues. The V gene lost 4 bases and the J gene lost 8 bases, with 9 bases spanning the gap. Here the CDR3 reads CASSLQGEAFF. In nucleotides, the CDR3 is TGCGCCAGCAGCCTTCAGGGGGAAGCTTTCTTT.

This clone was seen only once. CDR3 amino acids: CSVPHPWGYGIEPIPVGYTF. CDR3 nucleotides: TGCAGCGTTCCACACCCCTGGGGGTATGGAATCGAACCTATCCCGGTGGGCTACACCTTC. The chain recombines TRBV29-1 with TRBJ1-2; maybe TRBD1 (5 bases). Trimming shortened V by 5 bases and J by 8 bases, and 39 bases separated the two germline ends. This CDR3 is built from 20 residues. CDR1 is SQVTM and CDR2 is ANQGSEA in the germline V gene.

This rearrangement joins TRBV18 to TRBJ1-5; the match to TRBD1 covers 7 bases. The CDR3 has 16 amino acids. Per the germline V gene, CDR1 is KGHSH and CDR2 is LQKENI. Trimming at V came to 6 bases and at J to 4 bases, leaving 12 bases not matched to a gene. The CDR3 nucleotides read TGTGCCAGCTCGCAACGGGGAGACAGGGCTAATCAGCCCCAGCATTTT. Amino acid sequence: CASSQRGDRANQPQHF.

This clone appeared once. This rearrangement joins TRBV5-6 to TRBJ1-6; 9 bases match TRBD1. There are 14 residues in the CDR3. The germline V gene has CDR1 SGHDT and CDR2 YYEEEE. J lost 8 bases, V lost 4 bases, and 4 bases had no gene match. Written as DNA, the CDR3 is TGTGCCAGCAGCACCGGGACAGGGTATTCACCCCTCCACTTT. It codes for CASSTGTGYSPLHF.

The rearrangement links TRBV10-1 to TRBJ2-3; unclear D gene. Germline CDR1 WNHNN, CDR2 SYGVQD (reference sequence). Trimming cost V 6 bases and J 4 bases, with 8 bases left between them. This CDR3 contains 12 residues. The CDR3 coding sequence is TGCGCCAGCAGCGGACGGGCAGATACGCAGTATTTT. It encodes CASSGRADTQYF.

CDR3 in DNA: TGCGCCAGCAGCCAAGACAGGGGGCTAGGAAACACCATATATTTT. It translates to CASSQDRGLGNTIYF. This chain uses TRBV4-1 with TRBJ1-3; 8 bases are a match to TRBD1. CDR3 size: 15 residues. Germline CDR1 and CDR2: MGHRA and YSYEKL. V trimming: 0 bases; J trimming: 4 bases; junction bases outside the gene matches: 2.

This clone was detected once. The CDR3 is CSVAESPYNEQFF. The CDR3 DNA reads as TGCAGCGTTGCTGAGAGCCCCTACAATGAGCAGTTCTTC. The chain is built from TRBV29-1 and TRBJ2-1, with no clear D. V lost 4 bases and J lost 2, with 9 bases in between. CDR3 length: 13 residues. Germline V CDR1 and CDR2: SQVTM, ANQGSEA.

This sequence joins TRBV9 and TRBJ1-4; D ambiguous. Per the germline V gene, CDR1 is SGDLS and CDR2 is YYNGEE. The CDR3 spans 14 residues. V lost 3 bases and J lost 1, with 7 bases in between. CDR3 DNA sequence: TGTGCCAGCAGCGCATCGGGAACTAATGAAAAACTGTTTTTT. Amino acids: CASSASGTNEKLFF.

V usage is TRBV4-2 and J usage is TRBJ2-5; tentative D call: TRBD1 (7 bases). V was pared by 0 bases and J by 5 bases, with 19 bases between. CDR3 length: 17 amino acids. CDR1 and CDR2 from the germline V gene are LGHNA and YNFKEQ. This CDR3 is CASSQEGGRGGRETQYF. CDR3 DNA: TGTGCCAGCAGCCAAGAAGGGGGCAGGGGAGGCCGTGAGACCCAGTACTTC.

The gene calls are TRBV28 and TRBJ1-2; perhaps TRBD1 as D (5 bases). This CDR3 is 13 amino acids long. The germline V gene encodes CDR1 MDHEN and CDR2 SYDVKM. Trimming left V 7 bases short and J 7 bases short, with 16 bases between. CDR3 DNA: TGTGCCAGCATCCTAAGGGGTTCGGGTGGCTACACCTTC. Its translation: CASILRGSGGYTF.

The table lists this clone with a count of one. The chain recombines TRBV7-9 with TRBJ1-3; D is possibly TRBD1 (5 bases). The CDR3 loop spans 17 amino acids. From germline, CDR1 is SEHNR and CDR2 FQNEAQ (reference sequence). Trimming stripped 3 bases from V and 0 bases from J, with 15 bases between. The CDR3 DNA reads TGTGCCAGCAGCTTCGGGAAAGGGGCTAGCTCTGGAAACACCATATATTTT. Amino acids: CASSFGKGASSGNTIYF.

This chain connects TRBV30 to TRBJ2-7; 8 bases are shared with TRBD1. Germline values: CDR1 GTSNPN, CDR2 SVGIG (reference sequence). V shed 2 bases and J 7 bases; nucleotides not matched to a gene: 10. This CDR3 is 14 amino acids long. The DNA of the CDR3 is TGTGCCTGGAGTCTCGGACAGGGAAGTCGAGAGCAGTACTTC. Translating it yields CAWSLGQGSREQYF.

This clone was recorded a few times. V usage is TRBV12-5 and J usage is TRBJ1-5; D is uncertain. V lost 4 bases and J lost 6, with 7 bases in between. The germline CDR1 and CDR2 sequences are LGHNT and FRNRAP. CDR3 size: 12 residues. The CDR3 DNA reads as TGTGCTAGTGGTTCCATTCCTCAGCCCCAGCATTTT. It yields the protein CASGSIPQPQHF.

The chain carries TRBV19 and TRBJ1-5; maybe TRBD1 (6 bases). Trimming took 5 bases from V and 3 from J, leaving 14 bases between them. In germline, CDR1 is LNHDA, CDR2 SQIVND (reference sequence). CDR3 length: 15 residues. For the CDR3, the DNA is TGTGCCAGTAGTGCCGGACAGAGTTCCAATCAGCCCCAGCATTTT. This translates into CASSAGQSSNQPQHF.

This chain uses TRBV5-1 with TRBJ2-5; 9 bases agree with TRBD1. The CDR3 runs 16 residues. Losses at the gene ends were 0 bases for V and 4 bases for J; bases not matched to a gene: 7. Germline loops: CDR1 SGHRS, CDR2 YFSETQ. In DNA form, the CDR3 reads TGCGCCAGCAGCTTGGCCTCGACAGGGGGAAGAGAGACCCAGTACTTC. Its translation: CASSLASTGGRETQYF. The full variable domain, with the rest looked up from reference TRBV5-1 and TRBJ2-5, is KAGVTQTPRYLIKTRGQQVTLSCSPISGHRSVSWYQQTPGQGLQFLFEYFSETQRNKGNFPGRFSGRQFSNSRSEMNVSTLELGDSALYLCASSLASTGGRETQYFGPGTRLLVL.

This clone was counted between two and nine times. This chain uses TRBV6-1 with TRBJ2-7; D unresolved. The CDR3 covers 12 residues. The ends were cut back, 2 bases at V and 2 bases at J, with 4 bases in the middle. Germline V gene lookup returns CDR1 MNHNS and CDR2 SASEGT. CDR3 loop: CASSEITYEQYF. Written as DNA, the CDR3 is TGTGCCAGCAGTGAAATAACCTACGAGCAGTACTTC.

For the CDR3, the DNA is TGTGCCACCAGACAGGCTACCTACGAGCAGTACTTC. It codes for CATRQATYEQYF. The rearrangement joins TRBV2 to TRBJ2-7, with D perhaps TRBD1 (6 bases). V lost 10 bases to trimming and J lost 2 bases, with 12 bases between them. The germline V gene encodes CDR1 SNHLY and CDR2 FYNNEI. CDR3 size: 12 residues.

The gene calls are TRBV5-1 and TRBJ1-2; 9 nucleotides agree with TRBD1. The CDR3 loop spans 16 amino acids. Germline V gives CDR1 SGHRS, CDR2 YFSETQ. Trimming took 4 bases from V and 2 from J; bases not matched to a gene: 9. The DNA for the CDR3 is TGCGCCAGCAGCCCTGAACAGGGGGCTGGCAACTATGGCTACACCTTC. This encodes CASSPEQGAGNYGYTF.

The chain is built from TRBV4-1 and TRBJ2-3, with 10 positions matching TRBD2. There are 16 residues in the CDR3. Germline V CDR1 and CDR2: MGHRA, YSYEKL. V shed 0 bases, J shed 8 bases, and the junction held 8 bases outside the gene matches. In DNA, the CDR3 is TGCGCCAGCAGCCAAGATCCGGCTAGCGGGAGAGGTACGCAGTATTTT. It yields the protein CASSQDPASGRGTQYF.

V is TRBV10-1 and J is TRBJ2-3; D might be TRBD2 (5 bases). The germline V gene has CDR1 WNHNN and CDR2 SYGVQD (reference sequence). The V end lost 3 bases, the J end lost 0 bases, and 22 bases lay between the germline ends. CDR3 length: 19 residues. For the CDR3, the DNA is TGCGCCAGCAGTGACCGAGGACTCCCAGGCCAAGGGAGCACAGATACGCAGTATTTT. Encoded protein: CASSDRGLPGQGSTDTQYF.

The J gene is TRBJ2-7, the V gene TRBV11-1; 10 bases map to TRBD1. Trimming took 3 bases from V and 1 from J; bases not matched to a gene: 6. Germline V gives CDR1 SGHAT, CDR2 FQDESV (reference sequence). The CDR3 spans 16 residues. The CDR3 DNA reads TGTGCCAGCAGCTTGGTCGGACAGGGGGGTTCCTACGAGCAGTACTTC. The encoded protein is CASSLVGQGGSYEQYF.

This clone has a handful of counts. V gene TRBV5-1 combines with J gene TRBJ2-1, with D perhaps matching TRBD1 (6 bases). The CDR3 is made up of 15 amino acids. From germline, CDR1 is SGHRS and CDR2 YFSETQ. V was cut by 3 bases and J by 5 bases, with 15 bases left in between. The CDR3 is CASSSGASRDNEQFF. The CDR3, as DNA: TGCGCCAGCAGCTCAGGGGCTAGCCGGGACAATGAGCAGTTCTTC.

The rearrangement uses TRBV5-1 and TRBJ2-2, with D perhaps TRBD1 (6 bases). Germline CDR1 reads SGHRS; CDR2 reads YFSETQ. This CDR3 has 14 residues. Trimming took off 3 bases at V and 4 bases at J, with 10 bases between the two ends. Written as DNA, the CDR3 is TGCGCCAGCAGCTCCCAGGGGACCACCGGGGAGCTGTTTTTT. Amino acid sequence: CASSSQGTTGELFF.

The V call is TRBV2, the J call TRBJ1-6; 9 positions match TRBD1. J was trimmed by 11 bases and V by 6 bases; bases with no gene match: 5. There are 13 residues in the CDR3. From germline, CDR1 is SNHLY and CDR2 FYNNEI. CDR3 amino acids: CASRVGQGPPLHF. The CDR3 DNA is TGTGCCAGCAGAGTGGGACAGGGCCCACCCCTCCACTTT. The variable domain in full, completed from reference TRBV2 and TRBJ1-6, reads EPEVTQTPSHQVTQMGQEVILRCVPISNHLYFYWYRQILGQKVEFLVSFYNNEISEKSEIFDDQFSVERPDGSNFTLKIRSTKLEDSAMYFCASRVGQGPPLHFGNGTRLTVT.

J is TRBJ1-3 and V is TRBV7-2; TRBD1 is a possible D gene (6 bases). The germline gives CDR1 SGHTA, CDR2 FQGNSA. CDR3 length: 16 residues. The germline V and J ends were trimmed by 2 bases and 4 bases, with 15 bases remaining between them. DNA of the CDR3: TGTGCCAGCAGCTTATACTCAGGGGAGAGAGGAAACACCATATATTTT. Its protein is CASSLYSGERGNTIYF.

This clone was seen a few times. V and J are TRBV30 and TRBJ1-1; D unresolved. CDR1 and CDR2 from the germline V gene are GTSNPN and SVGIG (reference sequence). Trimming cost V 2 bases and J 0 bases, with 4 bases left between them. The CDR3 has 12 residues. The CDR3 DNA follows: TGTGCCTGGAGTCCCCTGAACACTGAAGCTTTCTTT. This translates into CAWSPLNTEAFF.

The DNA of the CDR3 is TGTGCCAGCAGCTCGACACCACTCTATGGCTACACCTTC. This translates into CASSSTPLYGYTF. The chain recombines TRBV5-6 with TRBJ1-2; D is undetermined. The CDR3 runs to 13 residues. The V end lost 3 bases, the J end lost 4 bases, and 10 bases lay between the germline ends. Germline CDR1 SGHDT, CDR2 YYEEEE.

This chain joins TRBV5-1 and TRBJ1-4, with TRBD1 matching over 10 bases. V trimming: 0 bases; J trimming: 7 bases; junction bases outside the gene matches: 15. Germline lookup yields CDR1 SGHRS and CDR2 YFSETQ. The CDR3 has 19 residues. Written as DNA, the CDR3 is TGCGCCAGCAGCTTGGGGTTGCACGGGACAGGGGATCGGCCTGAAAAACTGTTTTTT. Translation: CASSLGLHGTGDRPEKLFF.